This T cell receptor (beta chain) appears in the sequencing data of a study of blood T cell repertoires in COVID-19. Study-level background: The United States, Italy and Spain were the sources of the acute and convalescent COVID-19 samples. From T cells, B-cell-depleted T cells, or PBMCs came the material, which was cDNA or gDNA.

Under the authors' procedure: For nucleated cells, counts were estimated from reference gene primer amplification. Generated by immunoSEQ multiplex PCR, the TCRdb table keeps only in-frame clones and is missing some. The V and J calls and the clone size are those of that table, but D and trimming were determined from the DNA. The sample lists 95,000 to 120,000 clones, about 85% seen once, with 4% to 4.5% in the top ten. Trimming removed 1 base at V and 7 bases at J, with 7 bases between. CDR3 size: 13 residues. Germline V lookup: CDR1 MNHEY, CDR2 SVGEGT. The source of this sequence is a woman aged 70-85 years with acute or convalescent COVID-19. The sequenced material came from peripheral blood. V gene TRBV6-2 or TRBV6-3 combines with J gene TRBJ2-2; D unresolved. CDR3 nucleotides: TGTGCCAGCAGTTACTTATTCGTCGGGGAGCTGTTTTTT. This gives the protein CASSYLFVGELFF.